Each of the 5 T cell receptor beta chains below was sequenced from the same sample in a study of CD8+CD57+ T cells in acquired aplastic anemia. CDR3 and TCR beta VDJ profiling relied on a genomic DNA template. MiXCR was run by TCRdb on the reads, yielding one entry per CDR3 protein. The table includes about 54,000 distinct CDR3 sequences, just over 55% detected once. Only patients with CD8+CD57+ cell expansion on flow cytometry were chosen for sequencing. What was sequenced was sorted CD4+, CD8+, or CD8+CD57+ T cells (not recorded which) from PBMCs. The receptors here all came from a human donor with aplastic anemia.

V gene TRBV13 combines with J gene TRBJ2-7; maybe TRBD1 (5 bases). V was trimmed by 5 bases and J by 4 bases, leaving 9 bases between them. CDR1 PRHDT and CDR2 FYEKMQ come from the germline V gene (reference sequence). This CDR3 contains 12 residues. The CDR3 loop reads CASSHKGYEQYF. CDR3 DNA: TGTGCCAGCAGCCACAAGGGGTACGAGCAGTACTTC.

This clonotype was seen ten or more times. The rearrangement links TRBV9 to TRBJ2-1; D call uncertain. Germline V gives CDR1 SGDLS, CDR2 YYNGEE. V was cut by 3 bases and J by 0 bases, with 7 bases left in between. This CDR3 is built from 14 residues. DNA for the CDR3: TGTGCCAGCAGCGCAAAGAGCTCCTACAATGAGCAGTTCTTC. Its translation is CASSAKSSYNEQFF.

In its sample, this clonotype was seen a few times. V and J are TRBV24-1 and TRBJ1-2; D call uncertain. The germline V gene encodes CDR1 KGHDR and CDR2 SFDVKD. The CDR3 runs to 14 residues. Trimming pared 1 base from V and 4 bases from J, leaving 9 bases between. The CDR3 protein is CATSDLNRSYGYTF. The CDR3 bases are TGTGCCACCAGTGATTTAAACAGATCCTATGGCTACACCTTC.

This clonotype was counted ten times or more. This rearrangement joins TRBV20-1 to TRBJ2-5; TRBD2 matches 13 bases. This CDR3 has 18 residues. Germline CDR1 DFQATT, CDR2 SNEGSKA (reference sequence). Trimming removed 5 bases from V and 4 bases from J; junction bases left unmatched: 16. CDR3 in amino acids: CSAPSGTSGDWWGETQYF. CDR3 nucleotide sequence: TGCAGTGCTCCGAGCGGGACTAGCGGGGACTGGTGGGGAGAGACCCAGTACTTC.

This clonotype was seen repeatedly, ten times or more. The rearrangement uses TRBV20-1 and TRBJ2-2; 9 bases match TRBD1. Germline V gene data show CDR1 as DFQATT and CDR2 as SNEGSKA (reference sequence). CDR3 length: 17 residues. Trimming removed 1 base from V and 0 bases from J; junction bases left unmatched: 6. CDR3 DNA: TGCAGTGCTAGAGTCTTCGGGACAGGGACGAACACCGGGGAGCTGTTTTTT. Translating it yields CSARVFGTGTNTGELFF.